Below, one T cell receptor beta chain is given with its context. Germline is not matched at one junction end, which may reflect a read error. This record comes from a study of Graves' ophthalmopathy and Graves' hyperthyroidism. Germline CDR1 is SGHNT and CDR2 is YENEEA. The CDR3 is 11 residues long. The sequenced template was RNA, covering the TCR beta CDR3 region. The workflow started with a first-round RT-PCR run with HTBI primers and then moved on to a second-round multiplex PCR. One entry per CDR3 protein results from TCRdb running MiXCR on the multiplex PCR reads. The table includes around 1,200,000 distinct CDR3 sequences, about 40% detected once.

This TCR was recovered from an adult man with Graves' hyperthyroidism. The sequencing sample was made of peripheral blood or thyroid tissue (not recorded which). The chain carries TRBV11-3 and TRBJ2-7, with 8 nucleotides matching TRBD1. The CDR3 loop is CASSPNRTGIF. Here the CDR3 DNA reads TGTGCCAGCAGCCCGAACCGGACAGGGATCTTC.